This T cell receptor (beta chain) derives from a study of cytomegalovirus exposure and HLA in healthy donors (dated by TCRdb to 2017 to 2019). Study-wide context: In an earlier analysis of roughly 500 of the donors, around 290 Gb of sequence data and about 110 million unique TCR beta sequences from 180 million or so T cells were reported. Around 300 gigabases of sequencing data and approximately 85 million unique TCR sequences were included in an early release covering about 620 HLA-typed donors. The genetic ancestry cluster associated with self-reported Caucasian donors included 81% of the 300 to 400 genotyped donors. The aim of the study was to test whether cataloging public T cell receptors could identify signatures of past pathogen exposure. Using immunosequencing, the study profiled T cell repertoires from 666 subjects and related those repertoires to cytomegalovirus serostatus. Besides the first cohort of approximately 670 subjects, a separate validation cohort made up of 120 or so different subjects was used. To predict cytomegalovirus infection status, the study combined high-throughput TCR immunosequencing, statistical association of individual TCRs with disease status, and machine learning. To study patterns of TCR occurrence, a later analysis re-analyzed previously published TCR beta repertoires from 700 or so donors and added high-resolution HLA genotyping. Rather than drawing on any new phenotypic data, the later analysis identified candidate immune exposures from TCR beta sequences and the way those sequences occurred across donors. An earlier analysis of more than 450 of the donors used high-throughput TCR beta sequencing to judge whether each TCR beta V gene segment behaved as functional or pseudogenic. Donor age, sex, ethnicity and CMV serostatus were compiled alongside the repertoire data. Genome-wide SNP genotypes for about three fifths of the roughly 670 donors were used in a later genetic analysis, which treated that subset as a discovery cohort. Every repertoire in the discovery cohort had been generated on one and the same sequencing platform. Class I and class II HLA loci were covered by the typing at four-digit resolution. Typing coverage differed by locus: A, B, C, DRB1 and DQB1 were typed in roughly 629-630 donors, DQA1 in about 510, DPA1 in around 600, and DPB1 in approximately 450. Several DR-DQ haplotypes were handled as single units for association and clustering because linkage in the cohort was strong. Across under 500 genotyped donors of the cohort, an average of approximately 240,000 unique TCR beta nucleotide sequences per donor were sequenced, and approximately 19% of those sequences were non-productive. The paper's findings and limits, for the study overall: A later analysis reported that several top co-occurrence clusters appeared linked to parvovirus B19, influenza, CMV and Epstein-Barr virus. In a later analysis, HLA-associated TCR beta chains were found to be more clonally expanded and to have lower generation probabilities than equally common non-associated chains. In a later analysis, the rate of TCR association differed among HLA loci, with DRB1 alleles having the most associated TCRs and HLA-C alleles having the fewest. The cohort was sequenced for TCR beta chains only, and without alpha or paired-chain data the features that could be detected were limited. For the cohort, immune exposure information was limited to CMV serostatus. Assigning TCR associations to individual alleles was difficult when HLA alleles, especially DR and DQ, strongly co-occurred. While some public TCRs were present in many individuals, most TCR sequences turned up only very rarely across donors. Sequencing depth was assumed to be roughly uniform across donors in the presence/absence analyses, though that assumption may not hold. Approximately 16 rarely observed V segments, including chromosome 9 orphons, were excluded from the earlier analysis of approximately 600 of the donors because counts were too low. Compared with the 666-donor mean, donors in an Asian-associated ancestry cluster had fewer N-insertions in productive TCRs, according to a later genetic analysis. A cluster of highly shared sequence variants was judged likely to be a technical artifact of the sequencing pipeline. The classifier was reported to diagnose cytomegalovirus status with high specificity and sensitivity in both the original cohort and the validation cohort. Some IMGT-functional V segments, including TRBV6-2 and TRBV6-3, could not be told apart with the 87-base-pair reads, so those segments were excluded. Because HLA typing was missing for some donors at each locus, association tests included only the typed subset. V-gene and J-gene trimming of TCR beta chains was associated with a missense DCLRE1C variant in a later genetic analysis, and the association was replicated in an independent cohort. In a later analysis, some 17,000 TCR beta sequences were associated with specific HLA alleles at a false discovery rate of 0.05. In the study, about 150 TCR beta chains were listed as associated with cytomegalovirus. A further reported finding was that TCR beta sequences accurately predicted the HLA-A and HLA-B alleles for most subjects in the first cohort. According to the authors, the approach could potentially be generalized to other disease states and immunological phenotypes. Linkage disequilibrium might explain the correlated functional status among segregating V segments, but an unknown experimental factor could not be ruled out. Broadly in line with IMGT annotations, most TCR beta V segments showed up in productive rearrangements about 87% or about 30% of the time in an earlier analysis of 587 of the donors. A later analysis found that most CMV-associated TCR beta chains appeared HLA-restricted, with HLA associations seemingly driven largely by CMV exposure. In vitro tests confirmed that a few of the cytomegalovirus-associated TCR beta chains recognize cytomegalovirus antigens.

Libraries were built with the immunoSEQ multiplex PCR assay. For the multiplex PCR, a mixture combining 60 forward primers for TCR Vbeta segments and 13 reverse primers for TCR Jbeta segments was used. A multiplex PCR assay on genomic DNA amplified the CDR3 region of rearranged TCR beta genes. On the Illumina HiSeq System, the amplified TCR beta libraries were sequenced as 87-base-pair reads. The published analysis was carried out like this. A later analysis tallied approximately 87 million unique TCR beta chains across the 700 or so repertoires, and some 12 million of those chains were shared by two or more donors. Raw reads were error-corrected and collapsed into unique sequences by a nearest-neighbor algorithm in which closely related sequences were merged to remove PCR and sequencing errors. Alignment of CDR3 sequences to IMGT reference sequences was used to assign V, D and J gene segments. Each retained sequence needed at least a six-nucleotide match to both a V gene segment and a J gene segment. Rearrangements were called productive when the CDR3 lacked stop codons and stayed in frame with V and J; all others were non-productive. CDR3 was defined according to IMGT convention as the region running from the second conserved V-encoded cysteine to the conserved J-encoded phenylalanine. In an earlier analysis of around 540 of the donors, sequences lacking an unambiguous match to a single V gene segment were excluded. In an earlier analysis of 500 to 750 of the donors, V segments were called functional above 56.7% productive rearrangements and were called segregating when the between-donor standard deviation exceeded 5%. A statistical classification framework was developed to diagnose cytomegalovirus status using the catalog of TCR beta chain sequences. A later analysis assigned V and J genes by comparing TCR nucleotide sequences with IMGT/GENE-DB human TR gene sequences. In a later analysis, CDR3 sequences and most-parsimonious VDJ recombination scenarios were assigned using the TCRdist pipeline. In a later analysis, each TCR beta chain was defined by its CDR3 amino acid sequence together with its V-gene family, and reads lacking a unique V-gene family were excluded. As a way to deal with suspected cross-contamination and a sequencing artifact, a later analysis dropped more than 500 nucleotide sequences that were highly shared and had low generation probability. A later analysis calculated a clonal expansion index for each public chain from normalized within-repertoire ranks of inferred template counts. In a later analysis, generation probabilities were computed using a VDJ recombination model fitted to out-of-frame rearrangements, and the results were checked against IGoR. In a later analysis, hypergeometric tests were used to score TCR-TCR, TCR-HLA and TCR-CMV co-occurrence, with a repertoire-size bias correction applied to TCR pairs. To estimate false discovery rates, a later analysis permuted the HLA or CMV assignments 20 times. In a later analysis, co-occurring TCRs were grouped using DBSCAN, with TCRdist sequence similarity added in when clustering inside HLA-allele-positive subsets. Co-occurrence clustering excluded repertoires with fewer than 30,000 or more than 120,000 public chains, plus five with anomalous nucleotide sharing. TCRdb provides this immuneACCESS table in a form limited to in-frame rearrangements. Some clones are lacking; in checked studies, under half of them reflect an unresolved V gene, and why the rest are absent is not known. For V, J and clone size, that table is used; D and trimming come from the DNA. The sample table holds about 140,000 clones, of which 60% to 75% were seen once. The top ten constitute around 1.6% of the sample.

Reading from cysteine to phenylalanine, the CDR3 counts 15 amino acids. Only CDR3 DNA is held: 45 bases, read in frame from base 1. Per the germline V gene, SGHTA is the CDR1 and FQGTGA is the CDR2. V is cut back by 5 bases and J by 4 bases, with 6 bases in the junction unmatched. Turning to this clone: What antigen it recognizes has not been identified. Per-base qualities were not stored, and no clone one base away is much larger.

The cohort comprised some 730 healthy bone marrow donors. At the time of sampling, every cohort member was nominally healthy, though immune exposures that went unrecorded were likely present. Of the approximately 670 cohort members, roughly 300 had positive CMV serostatus and around 350 had negative CMV serostatus, and CMV serostatus was not recorded for the donor. Every donor gave a peripheral blood sample, and the peripheral blood mononuclear cells from that sample were used for TCR beta sequencing. The Qiagen DNeasy Blood Extraction Kit was used to extract genomic DNA from the blood cell samples.

Sequenced: PBMCs. The chain uses TRBV7-3 and TRBJ2-3; a stretch of 10 junction bases matches TRBD2. The TCR sequence derives from a human donor in good health. The base sequence is TGTGCCAGCAGCCCCATAGCGGGAGGATCAGATACGCAGTATTTT. Its amino acids are CASSPIAGGSDTQYF.